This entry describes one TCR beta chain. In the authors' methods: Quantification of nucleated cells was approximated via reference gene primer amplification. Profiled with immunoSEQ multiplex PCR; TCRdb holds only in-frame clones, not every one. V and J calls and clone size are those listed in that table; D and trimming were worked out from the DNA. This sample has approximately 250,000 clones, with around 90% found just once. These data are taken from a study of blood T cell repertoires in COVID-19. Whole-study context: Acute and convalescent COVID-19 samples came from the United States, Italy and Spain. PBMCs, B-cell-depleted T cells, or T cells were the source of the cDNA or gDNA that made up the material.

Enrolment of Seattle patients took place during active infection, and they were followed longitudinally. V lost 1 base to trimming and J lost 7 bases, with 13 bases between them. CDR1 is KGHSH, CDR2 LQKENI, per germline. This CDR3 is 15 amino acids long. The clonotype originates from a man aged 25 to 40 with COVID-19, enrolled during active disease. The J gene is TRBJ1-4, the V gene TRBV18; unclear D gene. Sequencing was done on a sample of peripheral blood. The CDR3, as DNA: TGTGCCAGCTCACCACGGGGAGGAGCGGGTGAAAAACTGTTTTTT. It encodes CASSPRGGAGEKLFF.